This TCR beta chain was recorded in a study of a mutant IDH1 vaccine in newly diagnosed glioma. Study in general: Treated patients, roughly 60% male and roughly 40% female, averaged around 40 years of age. Beforehand, treatment had been radiotherapy, temozolomide, or both; the majority received both. Visit V13 took place at week 47, and visit V12 happened at week 35.

In regard to this clone: Its antigen is as yet unknown.

Time point noted: week 35, safety follow-up. Mutant IDH1 20-mer peptide, at 300 ug, made up each vaccine dose, with topical imiquimod. Assay: immunoSEQ multiplex PCR; the TCRdb copy retains only in-frame clones and omits some. The repertoire holds around 60,000 clones, 81% seen once, with approximately 5% in the top ten. Germline CDR1 reads LNHDA; CDR2 reads SQIVND (reference sequence). The CDR3 sequence is 14 residues long. The V end was cut by 4 bases, the J end by 2 bases, with 10 bases between. Material: PBMCs, obtained from a glioma patient whose treatment included an IDH1 peptide vaccine. The gene calls are TRBV19 and TRBJ2-3; weak D call: TRBD2 (6 bases). This TCR came from a man aged 40-50 years with glioma. The CDR3 DNA is TGTGCCAGTAGTAAGAGACTAGTCACAGATACGCAGTATTTT. Translating it yields CASSKRLVTDTQYF.